These 26 T cell receptor beta chains share one sample of origin, sequenced in a study of blood T cell repertoires in COVID-19. The method was immunoSEQ multiplex PCR; TCRdb's version includes in-frame clones alone and lacks a portion of them. The profile shows some 150,000 clones, over 80% of them singletons. The source material was peripheral blood. These receptors were taken from a woman aged 45-59 years with acute or convalescent COVID-19.

CDR3 nucleotide sequence: TGTGCCAGCAGCCAGAACCCAGGTGACTCTGGAAACACCATATATTTT. Translating it yields CASSQNPGDSGNTIYF. The chain is built from TRBV3-1 (or the pseudogene TRBV3-2) and TRBJ1-3; D gene uncertain. The V end was cut by 3 bases, the J end by 0 bases, with 12 bases between. The V gene's germline CDR1 is LGHDT and CDR2 YNNKEL (reference sequence). This CDR3 spans 16 amino acids.

The gene calls are TRBV11-2 and TRBJ2-1; no reliable D call. There are 16 residues in the CDR3. Germline CDR1 SGHAT, CDR2 FQNNGV. V lost 6 bases and J 0 bases, leaving 15 bases between the germline ends. The CDR3 sequence is CASSQNVVSSYNEQFF. As DNA, the CDR3 is TGTGCCAGCAGTCAAAACGTGGTGAGCTCCTACAATGAGCAGTTCTTC.

As regards this clone: Other DNA sequences in this sample translate to the same CDR3. The V gene is TRBV5-1, the J gene TRBJ2-1; 8 bases fit TRBD1. Germline V gene data show CDR1 as SGHRS and CDR2 as YFSETQ. The CDR3 runs to 15 residues. V lost 1 base to trimming and J lost 1 base; unmatched junction nucleotides: 1. CDR3 region: CASSLTGGSYNEQFF. Here the CDR3 DNA reads TGCGCCAGCAGCTTGACAGGGGGATCCTACAATGAGCAGTTCTTC.

The rearrangement links TRBV19 to TRBJ2-7, with D perhaps matching TRBD1 (5 bases). Germline assignment: CDR1 LNHDA and CDR2 SQIVND (reference sequence). Trimming shortened V by 5 bases and J by 2 bases, and 22 bases separated the two germline ends. This CDR3 has 17 amino acids. The CDR3: CASSPRVPSGITYEQYF. CDR3 in DNA: TGTGCCAGTAGTCCCAGAGTGCCCTCAGGGATAACCTACGAGCAGTACTTC.

CDR3 region: CASSLRGWYTDTQYF. The CDR3 nucleotides are TGTGCCAGCAGCTTAAGAGGGTGGTACACAGATACGCAGTATTTT. The genes are TRBV7-3 and TRBJ2-3; D is perhaps TRBD2 (5 bases). V was cut by 1 base and J by 2 bases, with 10 bases left in between. Germline V lookup: CDR1 SGHTA, CDR2 FQGTGA. This CDR3 comprises 15 residues.

The CDR3 sequence: CATSREGFDTEAFF. The CDR3, as DNA: TGTGCCACCAGCAGGGAGGGATTCGACACTGAAGCTTTCTTT. The V gene is TRBV15, the J gene TRBJ1-1; D gene unclear. The CDR3 contains 14 residues. V lost 3 bases and J 3 bases, leaving 11 bases between the germline ends. CDR1 and CDR2 from the germline V gene are LNHNV and YYDKDF (reference sequence).

The rearrangement uses TRBV18 and TRBJ2-1; maybe TRBD2 (5 bases). Germline V gene sequence: CDR1 KGHSH, CDR2 LQKENI. Trimming removed 4 bases from V and 7 bases from J, with 17 bases in between. This CDR3 has 15 residues. The CDR3 nucleotides read TGTGCCAGCTCACTGGTAGGTGACTATTCTAATGAGCAGTTCTTC. Protein product: CASSLVGDYSNEQFF.

J is TRBJ2-7 and V is TRBV24-1; possible D gene TRBD2, 6 bases. Trimming removed 5 bases from V and 4 bases from J, with 11 bases in between. CDR1 is KGHDR and CDR2 is SFDVKD in the germline V gene. The CDR3 consists of 13 residues. Written as DNA, the CDR3 is TGTGCCACCAGTGGGCTAGCGTCATACGAGCAGTACTTC. This gives the protein CATSGLASYEQYF.

The CDR3 nucleotides read TGTGCCAGTAGTACATTGGAGCAGGGAAGGTTCTACAATGAGCAGTTCTTC. It translates to CASSTLEQGRFYNEQFF. The rearrangement joins TRBV19 to TRBJ2-1; a possible D gene is TRBD1 (5 bases). CDR3 size: 17 residues. With 4 bases removed from V and 3 bases from J, the gap between germline ends came to 19 bases. Germline CDR1 is LNHDA and CDR2 is SQIVND (reference sequence).

The chain employs TRBV29-1 and TRBJ1-1; a weak D match, TRBD1 (5 bases). The length of the CDR3 is 15 residues. Germline CDR1 reads SQVTM; CDR2 reads ANQGSEA. The V gene lost 0 bases and the J gene lost 1 base, with 12 bases spanning the gap. The CDR3 region is CSVEELTGGNTEAFF. The CDR3 DNA reads as TGCAGCGTTGAAGAACTCACGGGGGGGAACACTGAAGCTTTCTTT. The whole variable domain, filled in from reference TRBV29-1 and TRBJ1-1, reads SAVISQKPSRDICQRGTSLTIQCQVDSQVTMMFWYRQQPGQSLTLIATANQGSEATYESGFVIDKFPISRPNLTFSTLTVSNMSPEDSSIYLCSVEELTGGNTEAFFGQGTRLTVV.

This sequence joins TRBV30 and TRBJ1-6, with TRBD1 matching 10 bases. V trimming: 5 bases; J trimming: 8 bases; junction bases outside the gene matches: 9. The germline gives CDR1 GTSNPN, CDR2 SVGIG (reference sequence). This CDR3 is 15 amino acids long. The CDR3 sequence: CAWAALGQGYSPLHF. The CDR3 DNA follows: TGTGCCTGGGCTGCGTTGGGACAGGGGTATTCACCCCTCCACTTT.

V usage is TRBV7-3 and J usage is TRBJ2-3, with 8 positions matching TRBD2. The CDR3 spans 15 residues. V dropped 1 base and J dropped 1; count of bases not matched to a gene: 1. Germline CDR1 is SGHTA and CDR2 is FQGTGA. The CDR3: CASSLNSGGTDTQYF. The CDR3 DNA sequence: TGTGCCAGCAGCTTAAATAGCGGGGGCACAGATACGCAGTATTTT. The full variable domain, with the rest looked up from reference TRBV7-3 and TRBJ2-3, is GAGVSQTPSNKVTEKGKYVELRCDPISGHTALYWYRQSLGQGPEFLIYFQGTGAADDSGLPNDRFFAVRPEGSVSTLKIQRTERGDSAVYLCASSLNSGGTDTQYFGPGTRLTVL.

CDR3 nucleotides: TGCGCCAGCAGTGAGGTAGCGGGGGTTTATACAGATACGCAGTATTTT. It specifies CASSEVAGVYTDTQYF. J is TRBJ2-3 and V is TRBV10-1; 9 nucleotides align to TRBD2. V was clipped by 2 bases and J by 3 bases; unmatched bases: 6. This CDR3 comprises 16 residues. Germline V gene sequence: CDR1 WNHNN, CDR2 SYGVQD (reference sequence).

The chain has TRBV6-4 and TRBJ2-1; a possible D gene is TRBD1 (5 bases). The CDR3 is made up of 13 amino acids. Germline V gene lookup returns CDR1 MRHNA and CDR2 SNTAGT. Trimming removed 2 bases at V and 7 bases at J, with 9 bases between. The CDR3 reads CASSDQGGNEQFF. The CDR3 nucleotides are TGTGCCAGCAGTGACCAGGGTGGGAATGAGCAGTTCTTC.

The V gene is TRBV9, the J gene TRBJ1-2, with unresolved D. Per the germline V gene, CDR1 is SGDLS and CDR2 is YYNGEE. This CDR3 has 15 residues. Trimming took off 5 bases at V and 4 bases at J, with 18 bases between the two ends. The CDR3 DNA reads as TGTGCCAGCAGTCCTAGAGGTGAAGGACTCTATGGCTACACCTTC. This encodes CASSPRGEGLYGYTF.

The chain couples TRBV7-3 to TRBJ2-1; the match to TRBD1 covers 11 bases. The J segment lost 6 bases and the V segment lost 4 bases, leaving 11 bases of the junction unmatched. Germline V gene sequence: CDR1 SGHTA, CDR2 FQGTGA. The CDR3 extends over 17 amino acids. CDR3 in amino acids: CASSSSGTGGPLNEQFF. Written as DNA, the CDR3 is TGTGCCAGCAGCTCTTCCGGGACAGGGGGGCCCCTCAATGAGCAGTTCTTC. Supplemented by reference TRBV7-3 and TRBJ2-1, the full variable domain reads GAGVSQTPSNKVTEKGKYVELRCDPISGHTALYWYRQSLGQGPEFLIYFQGTGAADDSGLPNDRFFAVRPEGSVSTLKIQRTERGDSAVYLCASSSSGTGGPLNEQFFGPGTRLTVL.

The chain carries TRBV6-5 and TRBJ1-2; D is uncertain. V shed 0 bases and J shed 6 bases, with 17 bases lying between them. CDR1 MNHEY and CDR2 SVGAGI come from the germline V gene. CDR3 size: 16 residues. DNA for the CDR3: TGTGCCAGCAGTTACTCCGAATCAAGGCAGGCAGATGGCTACACCTTC. It codes for CASSYSESRQADGYTF.

The gene calls are TRBV24-1 and TRBJ1-5; unclear D gene. The germline V and J ends were trimmed by 10 bases and 1 base, with 10 bases remaining between them. The germline V gene encodes CDR1 KGHDR and CDR2 SFDVKD. The CDR3 consists of 13 residues. The DNA for the CDR3 is TGTGCCACGGCGGGTATCAGCAATCAGCCCCAGCATTTT. Translating it yields CATAGISNQPQHF.

The chain links TRBV9 to TRBJ1-1; a possible D gene is TRBD1 (5 bases). CDR3 length equals 14 residues. V dropped 4 bases and J dropped 1 base, with 11 bases sitting between them. CDR1 and CDR2 from the germline V gene are SGDLS and YYNGEE. The CDR3 nucleotides are TGTGCCAGCAGCCCGGATCAGGGGAACACTGAAGCTTTCTTT. Amino acids: CASSPDQGNTEAFF.

This clone was seen once. This sequence joins TRBV28 and TRBJ2-3; 11 nucleotides agree with TRBD2. J lost 3 bases, V lost 4 bases, and 9 bases had no gene match. The CDR3 consists of 17 residues. Germline V lookup: CDR1 MDHEN, CDR2 SYDVKM. The chain's CDR3 is CASSSPRLAGMTDTQYF. The CDR3 DNA follows: TGTGCCAGCAGTTCCCCCCGACTAGCGGGGATGACAGATACGCAGTATTTT.

The J gene is TRBJ2-7, the V gene TRBV27, with 11 positions matching TRBD1. Germline V gene data show CDR1 as MNHEY and CDR2 as SMNVEV (reference sequence). J gave up 3 bases and V 5 bases, and 3 bases lay outside the gene matches. The CDR3 runs to 14 residues. CDR3 amino acids: CASSTGTGGYEQYF. The CDR3 nucleotides are TGTGCCAGCAGTACCGGGACAGGGGGCTACGAGCAGTACTTC.

This clone appeared a few times. The V and J genes are TRBV7-9 and TRBJ1-5; 8 nucleotides line up with TRBD1. The CDR3 runs 16 residues. CDR1 and CDR2 (germline): SEHNR, FQNEAQ (reference sequence). V dropped 1 base and J dropped 3; count of bases not matched to a gene: 5. The CDR3 spells CASSLGTGNPNQPQHF. The CDR3 nucleotides are TGTGCCAGCAGCTTAGGGACAGGGAACCCCAATCAGCCCCAGCATTTT.

The chain links TRBV3-1 (or the pseudogene TRBV3-2) to TRBJ1-5; the match to TRBD1 covers 10 bases. The CDR3 extends over 15 amino acids. Looked up from germline, CDR1 is LGHDT and CDR2 is YNNKEL (reference sequence). With V trimmed by 4 bases and J by 4 bases, 4 bases remained unmatched. The CDR3 here is CASSRGTGENQPQHF. CDR3 nucleotides: TGTGCCAGCAGCCGAGGGACAGGGGAAAATCAGCCCCAGCATTTT.

This clone showed up just a few times. The V gene is TRBV19, the J gene TRBJ2-1; no reliable D call. The CDR3 runs to 14 residues. Trimming took off 3 bases at V and 6 bases at J, with 12 bases between the two ends. CDR1 and CDR2 (germline): LNHDA, SQIVND (reference sequence). In DNA form, the CDR3 reads TGTGCCAGTAGTATCTCACAGTCCCTCAATGAGCAGTTCTTC. This encodes CASSISQSLNEQFF.

The chain joins TRBV6-1 to TRBJ1-1, with unresolved D. V was trimmed by 1 base and J by 4 bases, leaving 16 bases between them. The germline CDR1 and CDR2 sequences are MNHNS and SASEGT. This CDR3 contains 16 residues. The CDR3 protein is CASSEDLGRGRTEAFF. The CDR3 DNA reads as TGTGCCAGCAGTGAAGATCTCGGAAGAGGGCGCACTGAAGCTTTCTTT.

V usage is TRBV14 and J usage is TRBJ1-2; 10 bases fit TRBD1. Germline values: CDR1 SGHDN, CDR2 FVKESK. The V segment lost 0 bases and the J segment 4 bases; nucleotides outside the gene matches: 5. This CDR3 spans 16 amino acids. CDR3 protein: CASSQDLTGGSYGYTF. The CDR3 nucleotides read TGTGCCAGCAGCCAAGATTTGACAGGGGGCAGCTATGGCTACACCTTC.